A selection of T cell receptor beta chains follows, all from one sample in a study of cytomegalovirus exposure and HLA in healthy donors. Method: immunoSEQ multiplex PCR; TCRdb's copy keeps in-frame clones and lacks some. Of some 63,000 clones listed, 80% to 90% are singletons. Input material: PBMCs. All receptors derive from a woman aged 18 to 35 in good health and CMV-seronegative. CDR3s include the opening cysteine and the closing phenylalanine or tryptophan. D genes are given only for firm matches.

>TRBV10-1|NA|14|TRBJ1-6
CASSKRGPISPLHF
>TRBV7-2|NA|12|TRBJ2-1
CASSLARNEQFF
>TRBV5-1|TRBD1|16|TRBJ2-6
CASSFPQGAGANVLTF
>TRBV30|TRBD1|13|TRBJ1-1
CAWSGDRDTEAFF
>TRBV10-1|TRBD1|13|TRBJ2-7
CASRDRGLNEQYF
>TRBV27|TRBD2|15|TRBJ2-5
CASSPLAQTQETQYF
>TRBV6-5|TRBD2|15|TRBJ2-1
CASSYLSSGGNEQFF
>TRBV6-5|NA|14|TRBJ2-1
CAGITGSKDNEQFF
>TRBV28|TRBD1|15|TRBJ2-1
CASSEGTGSYNEQFF
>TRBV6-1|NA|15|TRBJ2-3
CASSVWAVGGDTQYF
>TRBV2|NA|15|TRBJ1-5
CASSESYRVDQPQHF
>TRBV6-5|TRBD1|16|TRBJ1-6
CASSYSGGDTDSPLHF
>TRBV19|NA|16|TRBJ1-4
CASSIPGAAANEKLFF
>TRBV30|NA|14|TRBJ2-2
CAAALVTNTGELFF
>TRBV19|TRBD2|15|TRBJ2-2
CASSIASGGAGELFF
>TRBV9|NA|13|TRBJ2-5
CASSGSSGETQYF
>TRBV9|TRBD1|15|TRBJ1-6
CASSERGQGNSPLHF
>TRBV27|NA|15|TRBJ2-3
CASSLSRQSTDTQYF
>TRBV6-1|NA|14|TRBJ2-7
CASRFAATNYEQYF
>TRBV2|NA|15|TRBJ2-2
CASSARELSTGELFF
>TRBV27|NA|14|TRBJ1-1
CASSLQALGTEAFF
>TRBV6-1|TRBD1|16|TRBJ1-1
CASSAWGQLMNTEAFF
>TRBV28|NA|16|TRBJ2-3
CASSFGSGIRRDTQYF
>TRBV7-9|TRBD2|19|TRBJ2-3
CASSSYRFDSGRAKDTQYF
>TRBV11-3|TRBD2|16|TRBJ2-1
CASSSQTSGGYNEQFF
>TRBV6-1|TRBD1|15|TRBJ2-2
CASRTGTGNTGELFF
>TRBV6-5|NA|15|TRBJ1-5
CASSPLPRGNQPQHF
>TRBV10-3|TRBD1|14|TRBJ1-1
CASTGTGENTEAFF
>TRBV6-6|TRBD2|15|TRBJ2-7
CASSYQRGRGHEQYF